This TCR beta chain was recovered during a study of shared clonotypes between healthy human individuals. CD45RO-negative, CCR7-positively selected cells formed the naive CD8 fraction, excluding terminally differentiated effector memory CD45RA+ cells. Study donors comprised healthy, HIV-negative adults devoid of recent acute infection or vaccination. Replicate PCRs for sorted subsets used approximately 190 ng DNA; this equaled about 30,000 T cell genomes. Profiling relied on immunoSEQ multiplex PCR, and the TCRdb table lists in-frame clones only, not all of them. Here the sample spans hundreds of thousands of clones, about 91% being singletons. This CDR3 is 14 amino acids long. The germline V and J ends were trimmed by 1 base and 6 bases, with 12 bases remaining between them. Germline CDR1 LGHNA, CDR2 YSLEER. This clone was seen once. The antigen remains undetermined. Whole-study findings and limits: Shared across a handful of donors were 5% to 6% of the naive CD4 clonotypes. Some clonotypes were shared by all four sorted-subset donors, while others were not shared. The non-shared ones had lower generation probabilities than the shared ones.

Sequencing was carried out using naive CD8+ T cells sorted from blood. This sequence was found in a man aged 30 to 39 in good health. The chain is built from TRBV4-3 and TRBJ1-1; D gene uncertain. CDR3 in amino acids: CASSQGPYSPEAFF. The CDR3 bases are TGCGCCAGCAGCCAAGGCCCTTATTCGCCTGAAGCTTTCTTT.